Below, one T cell receptor (beta chain) is given with its context. This specimen belongs to a study of cytomegalovirus exposure and HLA in healthy donors. The PCR had 60 Vbeta and 13 Jbeta primers. Per the original methods: Among the unique TCR beta chains that a later analysis counted, around 72 million in all, 10 million to 13 million were shared. TCRdb's copy holds only in-frame clones and misses some; the assay was immunoSEQ multiplex PCR. V, J and clone size reflect that table, while D and trimming were determined from the DNA. The sample shows about 99,000 clones, around 77% of them seen only once. V was pared by 0 bases and J by 5 bases, with 9 bases between. Looked up from germline, CDR1 is SGHNT and CDR2 is YYREEE (reference sequence). CDR3 length equals 13 residues.

Sequencing used PBMCs. The V call is TRBV5-4, the J call TRBJ2-7; D is perhaps TRBD2 (7 bases). The TCR was taken from a man aged 35 to 55 in good health and CMV-seronegative. CDR3 nucleotides: TGTGCCAGCAGCTTGGCGGGGGGCCACGAGCAGTACTTC. Translating it yields CASSLAGGHEQYF. Full variable domain (remainder filled in from reference TRBV5-4 and TRBJ2-7): ETGVTQSPTHLIKTRGQQVTLRCSSQSGHNTVSWYQQALGQGPQFIFQYYREEENGRGNFPPRFSGLQFPNYSSELNVNALELDDSALYLCASSLAGGHEQYFGPGTRLTVT.